A selection of T cell receptor beta chains follows, all from one sample in a study of glioma-infiltrating T cells. TCRdb reprocessed the multiplex PCR reads via MiXCR and lists one record per CDR3 protein. There are under 150,000 distinct CDR3 sequences in the sample; 35% to 50% occur only once, and more than 15% lies in the top ten. The specimen sequenced was glioma tissue, nonneoplastic brain tissue, or PBMCs (not recorded which). Receptor source: a human donor with low-grade glioma or glioblastoma, undergoing nonglioma brain surgery, or in good health (not recorded which). Both conserved end residues are part of each CDR3. Each record gives: J gene, D gene, V gene, clone size, CDR3 DNA, CDR3 protein. D genes are given only for firm matches. Size tells how often a clone was seen (once, few, many) or the class of an expanded clone, and some rows leave it out.

TRBJ2-3,.,TRBV6-2/TRBV6-3,once,TGTGCCAGCAGTTACAATGGGGAGAGCACAGATACGCAGTATTTT,CASSYNGESTDTQYF
TRBJ2-1,TRBD2,TRBV7-2,.,TGTGCCAGCAGCCCACTAGCGGGAGGTAACCCCTACAATGAGCAGTTCTTC,CASSPLAGGNPYNEQFF
TRBJ2-1,.,TRBV20-1,few,TGCAGTGCTAGGGAATGGAGTGAGCAGTTCTTC,CSAREWSEQFF
TRBJ1-1,.,TRBV7-9,.,TGTGCCAGCAGCCCGGAAGAGAACACTGAAGCTTTCTTT,CASSPEENTEAFF
TRBJ2-1,.,TRBV6-5,.,TGTGCCAGCAGTATCCAACTATTAAGCTCCTACAATGAGCAGTTCTTC,CASSIQLLSSYNEQFF
TRBJ2-1,.,TRBV20-1,few,TGCAGTGCCCGGATGGATACCCTTTACAATGAGCAGTTCTTC,CSARMDTLYNEQFF
TRBJ2-7,.,TRBV7-2,few,TGTGCCAGCAGCTCAGAAGAGGTTTACGAGCAGTACTTC,CASSSEEVYEQYF
TRBJ1-1,TRBD1,TRBV7-9,.,TGCGCCAGCAGCTGGAGCGGGACAGGGAACACTGAAGCTTCCTTT,CASSWSGTGNTEASF
TRBJ1-2,TRBD1,TRBV10-3,.,TGTGCCATCACCCACTCCCGGGACAGTAACTATGGCTACACCTTC,CAITHSRDSNYGYTF
TRBJ1-1,.,TRBV3-1,.,TGTGCCAGCAGCCAAGACAGACTCCGGACTGAAGCTTTCTTT,CASSQDRLRTEAFF
TRBJ2-5,.,TRBV4-3,few,TGCGCCAGCAGCCAAGAAGTACAGGTGACCCAGACCCAGTACTTC,CASSQEVQVTQTQYF
TRBJ1-2,.,TRBV6-1,.,TGTGCCAGCAGTGTCGGTGGCTACACCTTC,CASSVGGYTF
TRBJ1-5,TRBD1,TRBV19,.,TGTGCCAGTAGTATAGATCCAGGGGGCAGCAATCAGCCCCAGCATTTT,CASSIDPGGSNQPQHF
TRBJ1-2,.,TRBV6-2/TRBV6-3,.,TGTGCCAGCAGTCCCAGCGTGGCCAACTATGGCTACACCTTC,CASSPSVANYGYTF
TRBJ1-2,TRBD1,TRBV20-1,once,TGCAGTGCTAGTTACCGGGACAGCTATGGCTACACCTTC,CSASYRDSYGYTF
TRBJ2-1,TRBD2,TRBV28,few,TGTGCCAGCAGTCGACTAGCGGATAATTACAATGAGCAGTTCTTC,CASSRLADNYNEQFF
TRBJ2-3,TRBD2,TRBV6-2/TRBV6-3,few,TGTGCCAGCAGTTATCTTAGCGGGAGAGCAGATACGCAGTATTTT,CASSYLSGRADTQYF
TRBJ1-1,.,TRBV3-1,many,TGTGCCAGCAGCCAAGAATGGCGGCACACTGAAGCTTTCTTT,CASSQEWRHTEAFF
TRBJ2-7,.,TRBV6-1,few,TGTGCCAGCAGTTACGCGGCAAATAGGGACTACGAGCAGTACTTC,CASSYAANRDYEQYF
TRBJ2-2,.,TRBV24-1,.,TGTGCCAGCAGGGAAAACGGGGGCAACACCGGGGAGCTGTTTTTT,CASRENGGNTGELFF
TRBJ2-5,.,TRBV4-3,few,TGCGCCAGCAGTAGGGGCCTCCAAGAGACCCAGTACTTC,CASSRGLQETQYF
TRBJ2-7,TRBD1,TRBV6-6,.,TGTGCCAGCAGTTACTCCGGGACAGCGACCTACGAGCAGTACTTC,CASSYSGTATYEQYF
TRBJ2-7,.,TRBV6-5,few,TGTGCCAGCAGTTCGACAGGACGTAGGGACGAGCAGTACTTC,CASSSTGRRDEQYF
TRBJ1-5,.,TRBV2,many,TGTGCCAGCATTGCGGATAGCAATCAGCCCCAGCATTTT,CASIADSNQPQHF
TRBJ1-5,.,TRBV3-1,.,TGTGCCAGCAGCCAAGTTCTTGGGAGCAATCAGCCCCAGCATTTT,CASSQVLGSNQPQHF
TRBJ1-3,.,TRBV4-2,.,TGTGCCAGCAGCTTAGCGTCGCACTCTGGAAACACCATATATTTT,CASSLASHSGNTIYF
TRBJ1-1,.,TRBV28,few,TGTGCCAGCAGTACACCAACTAACGCTGAAGCTTTCTTT,CASSTPTNAEAFF
TRBJ1-2,.,TRBV4-1,.,TGCGCCAGCAGCCAAGATAACGGGTATGGCTATGGCTACACCTTC,CASSQDNGYGYGYTF
TRBJ1-1,TRBD1,TRBV6-2/TRBV6-3,.,TGTGCCAGCAGTTACACCGACTGGATACGACAGGGGCTGCACACTGAAGCTTTCTTT,CASSYTDWIRQGLHTEAFF
TRBJ1-6,.,TRBV9,.,TGTGCCAGCAGCGTTGGTCAGGGTGGGAATTCACCCCTCCACTTT,CASSVGQGGNSPLHF
TRBJ1-4,.,TRBV19,.,TGTGCCAGTAGTACGGGGACATCCGGTGAAAAACTGTTTTTT,CASSTGTSGEKLFF
TRBJ1-1,.,TRBV20-1,.,TGCAGTGCTAGAGATCAGGGTAAGGGGCTCACTGAAGCTTTCTTT,CSARDQGKGLTEAFF
TRBJ2-7,TRBD2,TRBV28,.,TGTGCCAGCAGTTTATCACTTAGCGGGAGCCTCGACGAGCAGTACTTC,CASSLSLSGSLDEQYF
TRBJ2-1,.,TRBV6-1,.,TGTGCCAGCAGACCCGGGAAAATATACAATGAGCAGTTCTTC,CASRPGKIYNEQFF
TRBJ1-1,.,TRBV4-2,few,TGTGCCAGCAGCCAAGAAGCAAACCTCGGAGGAGCTTTCTTT,CASSQEANLGGAFF
TRBJ1-2,.,TRBV29-1,.,TGCAGCGTTGGCGGGGGAGACTATGGCTACACCTTC,CSVGGGDYGYTF
TRBJ1-1,.,TRBV6-1,many,TGTGCCAGCACCATTACAGCCACTGAAGCTTTCTTT,CASTITATEAFF